This T cell receptor beta chain was identified during a study of Graves' ophthalmopathy and Graves' hyperthyroidism (dated by TCRdb to the late 2010s). About the full investigation: Peripheral blood was collected before any treatment was given, at the time of initial diagnosis. In total, 135 blood samples were TCR-sequenced: approximately 42 ophthalmopathy, roughly 80 hyperthyroidism and around 17 hyperthyroidism-to-ophthalmopathy patients. In over 5 hyperthyroidism patients, the T-cell repertoire of thyroid tissue was compared with the T-cell repertoire of blood. An independent validation cohort was composed of some 19 hyperthyroidism patients and 17 patients who later progressed from hyperthyroidism to ophthalmopathy. The 90 to 100 discovery patients were randomly split 7:3 into training and test sets. After sampling, hyperthyroidism patients received methimazole starting at 30 mg daily, and ophthalmopathy patients received high-dose intravenous methylprednisolone. To tell Graves' ophthalmopathy apart from Graves' hyperthyroidism, and to predict which patients would progress to ophthalmopathy, the study relied on TCR beta repertoire signatures. To explore V-J signatures that distinguish ophthalmopathy from hyperthyroidism, a discovery set of about a hundred patients was enrolled, made up of 43 with ophthalmopathy and 57 with stable hyperthyroidism.

Ophthalmopathy patients were characterized by moderately to severely active disease, a Clinical Activity Score of at least 3, a NOSPECS grade of at least 4, and a disease duration under 3 months. Anyone with other autoimmune diseases, uncontrolled infections, pregnancy or lactation was excluded from the study. Clinical symptoms, serum thyroxine, TRAb, thyroid ultrasound and orbital computed tomography were used for diagnosis. PBMCs were isolated from approximately 10 ml of fresh peripheral blood by Ficoll-Paque density gradient centrifugation. Trizol reagent was used to extract the total RNA, and its quality was then checked on an Agilent 2100 Bioanalyzer. For repertoire sequencing, TCR beta CDR3 regions were amplified from RNA transcripts. A first-round RT-PCR used HTBI primers with the Qiagen OneStep RT-PCR kit, followed by a second-round multiplex PCR, size selection and purification. The libraries underwent paired-end sequencing with 100 bp reads on an Illumina HiSeq2000. Per the authors' processing: SOAPnuke was used to process the reads, removing any read that contained adapters or uncalled bases, had a mean Phred below 15, or lacked an exact match to the constant primer or identifier. COPE v1.2.5 was used to merge high-quality paired reads. Unique nucleotide sequences were defined as clonotypes and aligned to IMGT TRB V, D and J references using MiTCR v1.1. Analysis was restricted to V-J combinations with a frequency above 0.0001, which covered 98% to 99.2% of repertoires. A TCR clonal expansion and chaos score per V-J combination was defined as the ratio of F50 clonal expansion to chaos observed in the TCRdist matrix. Features were reduced by Welch's t-statistics and random forest to about a dozen V-J combinations, which fed a naive Bayes classifier. Thyroid-blood repertoire similarity was quantified with the Morisita-Horn index. TCRdb reworked the public reads: Q25 trimming with fastp, MiXCR clone assembly, productive beta chains retained. Identical CDR3 protein sequences are pooled into one entry, listed with their most common genes and DNA. TCRdb's processing, not the authors', yielded these V and J calls. This sample gives hundreds of thousands of distinct CDR3 sequences in total; 14% of them show up just once. The ten largest clones add up to 8% to 10% of the sample.

This clonotype appeared many times. Its binding antigen is unknown. Per-nucleotide qualities are absent, and no much larger clonotype sits a single base away. Here is what the overall study found, with its caveats: Sample size was not predetermined statistically, and investigators were not blinded to group allocation. In validation, the model predicted ophthalmopathy progression with 55% to 71% sensitivity and about 77% specificity; roughly 11 predicted patients were CT-confirmed with GO in a median of 6.5 months. Most expanded thyroid clonotypes with a frequency above 0.001 also appeared in blood, which suggests that blood repertoires may reflect the immune response in the thyroid. Ophthalmopathy was separated from stable hyperthyroidism by the 13-signature model with 85% to 90% sensitivity and just under 84% specificity in cross-validation and with 80%/75% in the test set.

The receptor comes from a woman aged 25 to 39 with Graves' ophthalmopathy. Donor details come from another sample of the same person, matched by shared clones. The sequencing sample was made of blood.

The nucleotide sequence reads as follows: TGTGCCAGCAGTCAGGCGGTCGACACCGGGGAGCTGTTTTTT. Its protein is CASSQAVDTGELFF. The rearrangement combines TRBV6-2 or TRBV6-3 with TRBJ2-2; the D gene remains uncertain. Looking up the germline V gene yields CDR1 MNHEY and CDR2 SVGEGT. V loses 5 bases, J loses 3 bases, and the germline ends lie 10 bases apart. Taken from cysteine to phenylalanine, the CDR3 has 14 residues. The retained sequence is limited to the CDR3, 42 bases, with the frame set at the first base.